Described below is a single T cell receptor beta chain sequence and its context. The antigen is not known. For the library, individual cDNA molecules each received unique molecular identifiers. TCRdb reprocessed the RACE reads with MiXCR, giving one entry per CDR3 protein. This table holds about 74,000 distinct CDR3 sequences, approximately 35% found once. Germline CDR1 and CDR2: MNHEY and SVGAGI. CDR3 size: 14 residues. Trimming removed 3 bases from V and 7 bases from J, with 12 bases in between. These data are taken from a study of human T cells and chemical hapten exposure. Across the whole study: Doses of diphenylcyclopropenone went to the patients' scalps weekly throughout the approximately 25-week study. Study results and caveats: The number of TCRs over 1 in 1000 frequency stayed unchanged after DPC.

Time point: patch test 1, 2 weeks after DPC sensitization. Treatment defined: therapeutic diphenylcyclopropenone sensitization with weekly scalp DPC. This TCR derives from a man between 35 and 55 years old with alopecia areata. Some clones in this sample may be carry-over from other donors' samples. The chain has TRBV6-5 and TRBJ1-4; a possible D gene is TRBD1 (5 bases). Sequencing was performed on whole blood, taken in connection with sensitization to the hapten diphenylcyclopropenone (DPC). CDR3 DNA: TGTGCCAGCAGTTATGGGGGAATTGGTGAAAAACTGTTTTTT. Its protein is CASSYGGIGEKLFF.